The 17 T cell receptor beta chains reported below all come from one sample, sequenced in a study of blood T cell repertoires in COVID-19. Libraries were prepared by immunoSEQ multiplex PCR; TCRdb keeps only in-frame clonotypes and omits some of them. The data hold about 330,000 clones, with about nine tenths observed a single time. Sequenced input: peripheral blood. The source is a man aged 25 to 45 with COVID-19, enrolled during active disease.

The J gene is TRBJ2-1, the V gene TRBV6-1; 14 bases agree with TRBD2. Germline V lookup: CDR1 MNHNS, CDR2 SASEGT. V lost 2 bases and J lost 0; bases outside the gene matches: 6. This CDR3 spans 19 amino acids. The CDR3 sequence: CASSERTSGGFSSYNEQFF. CDR3 nucleotide sequence: TGTGCCAGCAGTGAACGGACTAGCGGGGGGTTTAGCTCCTACAATGAGCAGTTCTTC.

This chain uses TRBV7-2 with TRBJ1-5, with a tentative D call TRBD1 (5 bases). Trimming removed 0 bases at V and 6 bases at J, with 9 bases between. Germline V gene sequence: CDR1 SGHTA, CDR2 FQGNSA. The CDR3 has 14 residues. The CDR3 DNA is TGTGCCAGCAGCTTAGCAGGGGTTGGTCAGCCCCAGCATTTT. It specifies CASSLAGVGQPQHF.

V usage is TRBV7-9 and J usage is TRBJ1-5; TRBD1 agrees at 7 bases. This CDR3 region has 15 residues. The germline CDR1 and CDR2 sequences are SEHNR and FQNEAQ (reference sequence). The J segment lost 5 bases and the V segment lost 5 bases, leaving 9 bases of the junction unmatched. The CDR3 is CASSQTKGQDQPQHF. CDR3 DNA: TGTGCCAGCAGCCAAACTAAAGGACAGGATCAGCCCCAGCATTTT.

This rearrangement joins TRBV11-2 to TRBJ2-7; 7 bases align to TRBD2. Germline lookup yields CDR1 SGHAT and CDR2 FQNNGV. Trimming at V came to 6 bases and at J to 7 bases, leaving 24 bases not matched to a gene. This CDR3 comprises 18 residues. The CDR3: CASRHASGSPTSSGEQYF. DNA of the CDR3: TGTGCCAGCAGACATGCTAGCGGAAGCCCTACGAGCAGCGGTGAGCAGTACTTC.

The chain has TRBV19 and TRBJ1-1, with 7 bases matching TRBD1. Germline assignment: CDR1 LNHDA and CDR2 SQIVND (reference sequence). The CDR3 totals 11 residues. Trimming cost V 3 bases and J 9 bases; bases outside gene matches: 1. The CDR3 DNA is TGTGCCAGTAGTATGACAGGGCAAGCTTTCTTT. Residues: CASSMTGQAFF.

The J gene is TRBJ1-5, the V gene TRBV6-4; D remains ambiguous. Germline CDR1 and CDR2: MRHNA and SNTAGT. Trimming removed 2 bases from V and 9 bases from J, with 20 bases in between. CDR3 length: 16 residues. DNA for the CDR3: TGTGCCAGCAGTGACCCCGAGGCCCCTGTCTGGAGGCCCCAGCATTTT. Protein sequence: CASSDPEAPVWRPQHF.

The chain employs TRBV5-5 and TRBJ2-7, with 8 positions matching TRBD1. The ends lost 4 bases at V and 0 bases at J; junction bases unmatched: 3. This CDR3 region has 14 residues. Per germline, CDR1 SGHKS and CDR2 YYEKEE (reference sequence). The CDR3 nucleotides read TGTGCCAGCAGCCTGGACAGGGTCTCCTACGAGCAGTACTTC. It is translated as CASSLDRVSYEQYF. Drawing the rest from reference TRBV5-5 and TRBJ2-7, the complete variable domain is DAGVTQSPTHLIKTRGQQVTLRCSPISGHKSVSWYQQVLGQGPQFIFQYYEKEERGRGNFPDRFSARQFPNYSSELNVNALLLGDSALYLCASSLDRVSYEQYFGPGTRLTVT.

CDR3 amino acids: CASSSLGVAGVEQFF. DNA for the CDR3: TGTGCCAGCAGCTCCCTCGGGGTAGCGGGAGTGGAGCAGTTCTTC. The genes are TRBV7-3 and TRBJ2-1, with TRBD2 matching over 9 bases. Germline V gene sequence: CDR1 SGHTA, CDR2 FQGTGA. The CDR3 covers 15 residues. Trimming at V came to 4 bases and at J to 10 bases, leaving 11 bases not matched to a gene.

The V call is TRBV9, the J call TRBJ1-2; 9 nucleotides match TRBD1. CDR1 and CDR2 from the germline V gene are SGDLS and YYNGEE. J lost 6 bases, V lost 0 bases, and 12 bases had no gene match. This CDR3 is 17 amino acids long. CDR3 amino acids: CASSVGDRVTNHNGYTF. The CDR3 coding sequence is TGTGCCAGCAGCGTAGGGGACAGGGTAACAAACCATAATGGCTACACCTTC.

This chain links TRBV7-2 with TRBJ2-3, with D perhaps matching TRBD2 (7 bases). CDR1 and CDR2 from the germline V gene are SGHTA and FQGNSA. V lost 2 bases and J 0 bases, leaving 15 bases between the germline ends. This CDR3 comprises 17 residues. This CDR3 reads CASSLLGRGLSTDTQYF. DNA of the CDR3: TGTGCCAGCAGCTTACTTGGGCGGGGGCTTAGCACAGATACGCAGTATTTT.

J is TRBJ1-2 and V is TRBV19, with D unclear. Trimming removed 5 bases from V and 0 bases from J, with 7 bases in between. Germline V gene data show CDR1 as LNHDA and CDR2 as SQIVND (reference sequence). The CDR3 loop spans 13 amino acids. The CDR3 loop reads CASSSITNYGYTF. In DNA form, the CDR3 reads TGTGCCAGTAGTTCCATCACTAACTATGGCTACACCTTC.

This chain joins TRBV11-2 and TRBJ1-2, with D perhaps TRBD1 (5 bases). Germline loops: CDR1 SGHAT, CDR2 FQNNGV. There are 15 residues in the CDR3. Trimming removed 1 base from V and 7 bases from J, with 16 bases in between. Written as DNA, the CDR3 is TGTGCCAGCAGCTTAGGGCGGCAGGGTTTCTTTGGCTACACCTTC. Its protein is CASSLGRQGFFGYTF.

The chain carries TRBV27 and TRBJ1-2; 11 bases agree with TRBD1. CDR3 length: 16 residues. Trimming cost V 6 bases and J 7 bases; bases outside gene matches: 13. The germline V gene has CDR1 MNHEY and CDR2 SMNVEV (reference sequence). CDR3 region: CASSPTWTGGRGGYTF. The DNA for the CDR3 is TGTGCCAGCAGCCCCACATGGACAGGGGGCAGAGGTGGCTACACCTTC.

Note on this clone: Other DNA sequences from this sample encode an identical CDR3 as well. This chain uses TRBV24-1 with TRBJ2-7; 9 bases are shared with TRBD1. The CDR3 consists of 15 residues. The germline CDR1 and CDR2 sequences are KGHDR and SFDVKD. The trim removed 4 bases at V and 3 bases at J, leaving 6 bases unmatched. CDR3 nucleotide sequence: TGTGCCACCAGTGACCCCGGGACAGGGATCTACGAGCAGTACTTC. As protein: CATSDPGTGIYEQYF.

The table lists this clone with a count of one. The chain employs TRBV5-8 and TRBJ1-1, with 11 bases lining up with TRBD1. V lost 2 bases and J lost 5; bases outside the gene matches: 5. Germline-derived CDR1 and CDR2 are SGHTS and YDEGEE. This CDR3 region has 15 residues. Here the CDR3 DNA reads TGTGCCAGCAGCTTAGGACAGGGGGCGCGAACTGAAGCTTTCTTT. It encodes CASSLGQGARTEAFF.

V and J are TRBV28 and TRBJ1-3; D is unclear. V was cut by 3 bases and J by 7 bases, with 13 bases left in between. Germline loops: CDR1 MDHEN, CDR2 SYDVKM. The CDR3 runs to 14 residues. The CDR3 is CASSFPNSGNTIYF. CDR3 nucleotides: TGTGCCAGCAGTTTCCCCAACTCGGGGAACACCATATATTTT. The whole variable domain, remainder taken from reference TRBV28 and TRBJ1-3, is DVKVTQSSRYLVKRTGEKVFLECVQDMDHENMFWYRQDPGLGLRLIYFSYDVKMKEKGDIPEGYSVSREKKERFSLILESASTNQTSMYLCASSFPNSGNTIYFGEGSWLTVV.

The V gene is TRBV4-2, the J gene TRBJ1-2; 7 nucleotides agree with TRBD1. The germline V gene encodes CDR1 LGHNA and CDR2 YNFKEQ. V was clipped by 2 bases and J by 6 bases; unmatched bases: 9. The CDR3 is made up of 15 amino acids. The CDR3 DNA is TGTGCCAGCAGCCAAACAGGGGACGATCTCCATGGCTACACCTTC. Translated, it gives CASSQTGDDLHGYTF.